This T cell receptor beta chain was identified in a study of T cells in Graves' hyperthyroidism and ophthalmopathy. Whole-study results and caveats: Model-based prediction identified ophthalmopathy a median around 6.7 months prior to its onset.

The CDR3 consists of 16 residues. V gave up 3 bases and J gave up 7 bases; unmatched junction bases: 9. This clonotype has ten or more counts. The target antigen is unknown. TCR beta CDR3 regions were amplified from RNA transcripts. HTBI primers drove first-round RT-PCR of the TCR CDR3. TCRdb re-analysed the multiplex PCR reads in MiXCR, keeping a single row per CDR3 protein. This sample has hundreds of thousands of distinct CDR3 sequences, with 14% found just once. V and J are TRBV12-3 or TRBV12-4 and TRBJ1-2, with TRBD1 matching over 12 bases. This TCR came from a woman under 40 with Graves' hyperthyroidism. The sample taken for sequencing was blood. The CDR3 here is CASSLVLGQGARGYTF. The CDR3 DNA sequence: TGTGCCAGCAGTTTGGTTCTGGGACAGGGGGCGCGTGGCTACACCTTC.